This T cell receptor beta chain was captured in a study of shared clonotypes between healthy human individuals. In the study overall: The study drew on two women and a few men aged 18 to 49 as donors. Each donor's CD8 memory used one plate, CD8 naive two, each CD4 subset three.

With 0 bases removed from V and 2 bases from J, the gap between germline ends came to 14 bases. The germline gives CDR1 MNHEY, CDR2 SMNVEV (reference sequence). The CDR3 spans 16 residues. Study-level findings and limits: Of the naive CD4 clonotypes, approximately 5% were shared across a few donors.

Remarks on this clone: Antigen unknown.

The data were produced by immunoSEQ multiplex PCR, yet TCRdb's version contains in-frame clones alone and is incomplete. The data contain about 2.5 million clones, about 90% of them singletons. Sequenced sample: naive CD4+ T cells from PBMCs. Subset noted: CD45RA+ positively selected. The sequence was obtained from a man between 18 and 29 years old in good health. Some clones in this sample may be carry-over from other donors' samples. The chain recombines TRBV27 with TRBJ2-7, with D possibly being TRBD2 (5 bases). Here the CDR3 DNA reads TGTGCCAGCAGTTTATCGGATCCGGGGAGACCCTACGAGCAGTACTTC. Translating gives CASSLSDPGRPYEQYF.